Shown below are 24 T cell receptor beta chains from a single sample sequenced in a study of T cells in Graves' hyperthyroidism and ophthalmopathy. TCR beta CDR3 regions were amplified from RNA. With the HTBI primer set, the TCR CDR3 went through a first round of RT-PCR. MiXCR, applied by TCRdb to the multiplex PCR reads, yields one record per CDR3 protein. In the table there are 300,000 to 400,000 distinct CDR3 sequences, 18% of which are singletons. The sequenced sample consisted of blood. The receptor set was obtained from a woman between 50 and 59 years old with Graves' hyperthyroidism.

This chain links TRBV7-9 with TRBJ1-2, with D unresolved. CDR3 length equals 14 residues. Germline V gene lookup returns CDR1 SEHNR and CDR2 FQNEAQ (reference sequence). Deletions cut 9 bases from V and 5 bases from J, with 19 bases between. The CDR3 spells CARVSVWAPYGYTF. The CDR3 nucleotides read TGTGCCAGAGTCTCGGTATGGGCCCCATATGGCTACACCTTC.

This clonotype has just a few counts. The CDR3 loop is CASSLEVQGSGLVSSYEQYF. The CDR3 DNA reads TGTGCCAGCAGCTTAGAAGTCCAGGGTAGCGGGCTCGTTAGCTCCTACGAGCAGTACTTC. The genes are TRBV7-6 and TRBJ2-7; 7 bases fit TRBD2. The CDR3 has 20 amino acids. Germline CDR1 SGHVS, CDR2 FNYEAQ. The ends lost 1 base at V and 0 bases at J; junction bases unmatched: 18.

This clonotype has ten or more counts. The CDR3 loop is CASSYVGPAGEQFF. The CDR3 DNA is TGTGCCAGCAGTTATGTGGGGCCGGCCGGGGAGCAGTTCTTC. This chain connects TRBV6-1 to TRBJ2-1, with D perhaps TRBD1 (5 bases). The germline V gene encodes CDR1 MNHNS and CDR2 SASEGT. Trimming removed 5 bases from V and 10 bases from J, with 18 bases in between. This CDR3 contains 14 residues.

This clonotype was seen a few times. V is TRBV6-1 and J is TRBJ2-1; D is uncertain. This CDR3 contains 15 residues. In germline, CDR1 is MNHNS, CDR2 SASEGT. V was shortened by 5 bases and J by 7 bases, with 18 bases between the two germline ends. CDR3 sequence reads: CASSFRLDVRNEQFF. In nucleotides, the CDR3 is TGTGCCAGCAGTTTCAGATTGGACGTACGGAATGAGCAGTTCTTC.

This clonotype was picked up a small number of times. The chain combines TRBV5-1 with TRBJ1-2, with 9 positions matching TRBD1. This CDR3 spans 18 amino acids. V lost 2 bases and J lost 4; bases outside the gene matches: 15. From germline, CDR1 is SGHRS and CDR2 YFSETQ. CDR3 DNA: TGCGCCAGCAGCTTCGACCCGGGACAGGGTTTGTTTCGCTATGGCTACACCTTC. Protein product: CASSFDPGQGLFRYGYTF.

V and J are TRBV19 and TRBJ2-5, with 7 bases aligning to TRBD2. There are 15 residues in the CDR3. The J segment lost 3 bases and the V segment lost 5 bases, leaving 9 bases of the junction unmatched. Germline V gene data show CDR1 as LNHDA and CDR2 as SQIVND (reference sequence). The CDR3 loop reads CASSPRGAGEETQYF. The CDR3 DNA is TGTGCCAGTAGTCCCCGCGGGGCGGGGGAAGAGACCCAGTACTTC.

The chain's CDR3 is CASSFLRSSGNTIYF. The CDR3 region has the DNA TGCGCCAGCAGTTTCCTCCGGAGCTCTGGAAACACCATATATTTT. This chain connects TRBV5-1 to TRBJ1-3; D uncertain. The V gene lost 5 bases and the J gene lost 0 bases, with 12 bases spanning the gap. CDR1 SGHRS and CDR2 YFSETQ come from the germline V gene. This CDR3 spans 15 amino acids.

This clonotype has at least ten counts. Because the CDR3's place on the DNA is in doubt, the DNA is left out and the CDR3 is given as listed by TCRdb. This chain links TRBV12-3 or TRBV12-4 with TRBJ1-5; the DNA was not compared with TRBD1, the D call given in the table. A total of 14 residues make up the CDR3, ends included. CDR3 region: CASSSSYRVQPQHF.

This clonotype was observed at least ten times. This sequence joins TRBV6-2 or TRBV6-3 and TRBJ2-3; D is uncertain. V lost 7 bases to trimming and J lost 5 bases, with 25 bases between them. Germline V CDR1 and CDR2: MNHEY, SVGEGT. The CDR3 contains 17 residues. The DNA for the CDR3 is TGTGCCAGCAACCGGGCCAGTTACTTAGGTCGACTAGATACGCAGTATTTT. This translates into CASNRASYLGRLDTQYF.

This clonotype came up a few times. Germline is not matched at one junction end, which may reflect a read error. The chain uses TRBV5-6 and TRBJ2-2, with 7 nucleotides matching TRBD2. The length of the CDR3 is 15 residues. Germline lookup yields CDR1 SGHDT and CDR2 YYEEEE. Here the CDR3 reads CASSLFLAVTGELSF. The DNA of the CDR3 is TGTGCCAGCAGCTTGTTTCTAGCGGTCACCGGGGAGCTGTCTTTT.

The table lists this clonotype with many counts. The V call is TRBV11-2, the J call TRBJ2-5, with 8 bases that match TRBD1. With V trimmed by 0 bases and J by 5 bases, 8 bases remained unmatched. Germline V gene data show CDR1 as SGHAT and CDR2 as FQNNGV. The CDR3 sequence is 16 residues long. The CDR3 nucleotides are TGTGCCAGCAGCTTAGATCAGACAGGGGACGGGGAGACCCAGTACTTC. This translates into CASSLDQTGDGETQYF.

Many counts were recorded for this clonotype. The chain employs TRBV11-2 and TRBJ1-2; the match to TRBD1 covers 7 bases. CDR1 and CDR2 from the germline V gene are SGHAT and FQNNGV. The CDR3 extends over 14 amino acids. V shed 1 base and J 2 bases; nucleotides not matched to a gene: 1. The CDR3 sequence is CASSLAQGNYGYTF. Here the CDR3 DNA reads TGTGCCAGCAGCTTAGCACAGGGGAACTATGGCTACACCTTC.

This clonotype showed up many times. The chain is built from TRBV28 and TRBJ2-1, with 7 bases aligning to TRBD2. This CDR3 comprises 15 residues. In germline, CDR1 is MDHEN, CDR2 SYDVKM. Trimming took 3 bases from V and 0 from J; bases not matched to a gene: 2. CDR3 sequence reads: CASSLGGDSYNEQFF. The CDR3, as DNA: TGTGCCAGCAGTTTGGGGGGGGACTCCTACAATGAGCAGTTCTTC.

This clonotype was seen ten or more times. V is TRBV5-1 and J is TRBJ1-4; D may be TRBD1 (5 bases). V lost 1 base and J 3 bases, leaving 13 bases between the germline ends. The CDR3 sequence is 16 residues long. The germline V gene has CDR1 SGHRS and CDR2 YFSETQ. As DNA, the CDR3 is TGCGCCAGCAGCTTGTCAGGGCCCGGGGCTAATGAAAAACTGTTTTTT. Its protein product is CASSLSGPGANEKLFF.

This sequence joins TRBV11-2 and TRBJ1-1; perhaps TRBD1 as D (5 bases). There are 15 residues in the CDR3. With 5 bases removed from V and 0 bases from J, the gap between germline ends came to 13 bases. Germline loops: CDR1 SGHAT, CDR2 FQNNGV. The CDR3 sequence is CASSRKGGVNTEAFF. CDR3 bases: TGTGCCAGCAGCCGAAAGGGAGGGGTGAACACTGAAGCTTTCTTT.

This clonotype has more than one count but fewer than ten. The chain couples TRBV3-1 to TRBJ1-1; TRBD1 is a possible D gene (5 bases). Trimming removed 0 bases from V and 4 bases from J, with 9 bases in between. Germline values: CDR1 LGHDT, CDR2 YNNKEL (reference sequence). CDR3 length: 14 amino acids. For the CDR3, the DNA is TGTGCCAGCAGCCAAGAGGGGCGGAGCACTGAAGCTTTCTTT. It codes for CASSQEGRSTEAFF. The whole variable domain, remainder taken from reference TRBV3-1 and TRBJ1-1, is DTAVSQTPKYLVTQMGNDKSIKCEQNLGHDTMYWYKQDSKKFLKIMFSYNNKELIINETVPNRFSPKSPDKAHLNLHINSLELGDSAVYFCASSQEGRSTEAFFGQGTRLTVV.

CDR3 protein: CASSGGQGWTSGGGETQYF. The CDR3 bases are TGTGCCAGCAGTGGCGGACAGGGTTGGACTAGCGGGGGCGGAGAGACCCAGTACTTC. V usage is TRBV6-1 and J usage is TRBJ2-5; TRBD2 agrees at 13 bases. V was clipped by 4 bases and J by 4 bases; unmatched bases: 15. This CDR3 is 19 amino acids long. The germline V gene encodes CDR1 MNHNS and CDR2 SASEGT.

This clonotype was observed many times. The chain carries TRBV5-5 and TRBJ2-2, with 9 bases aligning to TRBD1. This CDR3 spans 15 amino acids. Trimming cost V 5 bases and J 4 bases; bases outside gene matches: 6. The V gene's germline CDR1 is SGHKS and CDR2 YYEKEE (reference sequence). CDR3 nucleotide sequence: TGTGCCAGCAGGGAGGGACAGGGAGGCACCGGGGAGCTGTTTTTT. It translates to CASREGQGGTGELFF. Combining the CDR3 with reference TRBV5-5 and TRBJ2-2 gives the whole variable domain DAGVTQSPTHLIKTRGQQVTLRCSPISGHKSVSWYQQVLGQGPQFIFQYYEKEERGRGNFPDRFSARQFPNYSSELNVNALLLGDSALYLCASREGQGGTGELFFGEGSRLTVL.

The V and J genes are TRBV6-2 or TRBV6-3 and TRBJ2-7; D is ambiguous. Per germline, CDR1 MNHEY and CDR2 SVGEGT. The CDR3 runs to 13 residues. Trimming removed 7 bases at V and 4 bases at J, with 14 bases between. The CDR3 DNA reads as TGTGCCAGCACTCGAGCTACTCTTTACGAGCAGTACTTC. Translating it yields CASTRATLYEQYF.

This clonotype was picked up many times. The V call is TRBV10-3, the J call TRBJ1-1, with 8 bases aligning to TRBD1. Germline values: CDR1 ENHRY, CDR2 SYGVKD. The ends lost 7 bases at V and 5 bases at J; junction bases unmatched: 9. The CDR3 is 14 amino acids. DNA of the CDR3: TGTGCCATCAAGGATGGCAGGGGGCATACTGAAGCTTTCTTT. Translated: CAIKDGRGHTEAFF.

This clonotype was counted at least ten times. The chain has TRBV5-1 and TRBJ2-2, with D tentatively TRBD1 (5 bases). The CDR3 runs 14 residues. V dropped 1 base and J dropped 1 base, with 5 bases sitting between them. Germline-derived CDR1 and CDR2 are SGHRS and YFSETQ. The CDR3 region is CASSLTGNTGELFF. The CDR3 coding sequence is TGCGCCAGCAGCTTGACAGGGAACACCGGGGAGCTGTTTTTT.

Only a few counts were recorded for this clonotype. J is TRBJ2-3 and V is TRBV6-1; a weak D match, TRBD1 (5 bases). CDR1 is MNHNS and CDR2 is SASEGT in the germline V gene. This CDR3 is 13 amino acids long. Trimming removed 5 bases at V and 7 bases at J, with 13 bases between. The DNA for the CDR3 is TGTGCCAGCAGTTCCAATGACAGACATACGCAGTATTTT. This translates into CASSSNDRHTQYF.

CDR3: CASSLGSQGQFF. CDR3 nucleotide sequence: TGCGCCAGCAGCTTGGGGTCACAAGGGCAGTTCTTC. The V call is TRBV5-1, the J call TRBJ2-1; D uncertain. V was trimmed by 0 bases and J by 12 bases, leaving 10 bases between them. The length of the CDR3 is 12 residues. Germline loops: CDR1 SGHRS, CDR2 YFSETQ.

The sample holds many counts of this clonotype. The CDR3 nucleotides read TGTGCCAGCAGTGACGGACGGGGTTCGAACACTGAAGCTTTCTTT. Protein: CASSDGRGSNTEAFF. This rearrangement joins TRBV25-1 to TRBJ1-1, with D hard to call. Deletions cut 3 bases from V and 1 base from J, with 12 bases between. This CDR3 is 15 amino acids long. Per germline, CDR1 MGHDK and CDR2 SYGVNS.